The source of this T cell receptor (beta chain) is a study of cytomegalovirus exposure and HLA in healthy donors. This CDR3 has 13 residues. The V gene's germline CDR1 is SGHAT and CDR2 FQNNGV. The V gene end was trimmed by 5 bases and the J gene end by 6 bases; junction bases not matched to a gene: 6. PCR primers comprised 60 Vbeta and 13 Jbeta primers. TCRdb keeps only in-frame clones here, not all; method: immunoSEQ multiplex PCR. The sample consists of 45,000 to 70,000 clones, roughly 80% of them appearing once. The sample consisted of PBMCs. This rearrangement joins TRBV11-2 to TRBJ2-7; 8 bases align to TRBD1. This sequence originates from a man aged 25-45 years in good health and CMV-seronegative. CDR3 sequence reads: CASSLLQGVEQYF. The DNA of the CDR3 is TGTGCCAGCAGCCTTCTACAGGGGGTCGAGCAGTACTTC. The whole variable domain, remainder taken from reference TRBV11-2 and TRBJ2-7, is EAGVAQSPRYKIIEKRQSVAFWCNPISGHATLYWYQQILGQGPKLLIQFQNNGVVDDSQLPKDRFSAERLKGVDSTLKIQPAKLEDSAVYLCASSLLQGVEQYFGPGTRLTVT.